The 2 T cell receptor beta chains listed next were all sequenced from one sample in a study of blood T cells in healthy people across ages. Next came a second PCR, run for roughly 7 to 12 cycles, which used a sample-barcoded 5' primer along with a J-beta primer mix. TCRdb ran MiXCR on the 5' RACE reads and lists one entry per CDR3 protein. Counted here are 550,000 to 650,000 distinct CDR3 sequences, approximately 30% occurring once; the ten biggest clones make up 15% to 17%. Sequencing was performed on blood. The receptors derive from a woman older than 75 in good health.

This clonotype appeared a single time. The chain recombines TRBV20-1 with TRBJ2-7, with a tentative D call TRBD2 (5 bases). V was pared by 0 bases and J by 0 bases, with 9 bases between. Germline assignment: CDR1 DFQATT and CDR2 SNEGSKA (reference sequence). This CDR3 has 14 amino acids. CDR3 residues: CSARDIANSYEQYF. The CDR3 DNA sequence: TGCAGTGCTAGAGATATAGCGAACTCCTACGAGCAGTACTTC.

With respect to this clonotype: A much larger clone lies one base from this, so it may be a read error. V gene TRBV6-1 combines with J gene TRBJ2-4, with TRBD2 matching over 11 bases. Per germline, CDR1 MNHNS and CDR2 SASEGT. This CDR3 has 20 residues. The CDR3 region is CAGSEVLAGGSYLAKNIQYF. The CDR3 region has the DNA TGTGCCGGCAGTGAAGTCCTAGCGGGGGGCTCCTATCTAGCCAAAAACATTCAGTACTTC.